The clone carrying this TCR beta chain has ten or more counts. The antigen is not known. 2 million PBMCs stored at -80 C were the source of the unsorted libraries. This CDR3 is 13 amino acids long. V was trimmed by 4 bases and J by 0 bases, leaving 10 bases between them. The germline gives CDR1 SQVTM, CDR2 ANQGSEA. A single record per CDR3 protein comes from TCRdb applying MiXCR to the 5' RACE reads. The table includes 55,000 or so distinct CDR3 sequences, approximately 4.4% detected once. The data were taken from a study of neurological immune-mediated disorders. Across the study: Multiple sclerosis patients numbered about 35, with about 30 relapsing-remitting and 3 secondary progressive.

Points from the study as a whole: A possible signature appeared as one related-CDR3 cluster, in which phylogenetic grouping placed the repertoires of 18 of 34 multiple sclerosis patients. Among expanded clones, no CDR3 amino acid sequences were shared across subjects, a pattern suggesting private repertoires in all groups.

This rearrangement joins TRBV29-1 to TRBJ2-7, with TRBD1 as a possible D gene (6 bases). The TCR comes from a man between 45 and 60 years old with multiple sclerosis. Sample: PBMCs. The CDR3 nucleotides are TGCAGCGTTGCCCGGGACACCTCCTACGAGCAGTACTTC. This encodes CSVARDTSYEQYF.